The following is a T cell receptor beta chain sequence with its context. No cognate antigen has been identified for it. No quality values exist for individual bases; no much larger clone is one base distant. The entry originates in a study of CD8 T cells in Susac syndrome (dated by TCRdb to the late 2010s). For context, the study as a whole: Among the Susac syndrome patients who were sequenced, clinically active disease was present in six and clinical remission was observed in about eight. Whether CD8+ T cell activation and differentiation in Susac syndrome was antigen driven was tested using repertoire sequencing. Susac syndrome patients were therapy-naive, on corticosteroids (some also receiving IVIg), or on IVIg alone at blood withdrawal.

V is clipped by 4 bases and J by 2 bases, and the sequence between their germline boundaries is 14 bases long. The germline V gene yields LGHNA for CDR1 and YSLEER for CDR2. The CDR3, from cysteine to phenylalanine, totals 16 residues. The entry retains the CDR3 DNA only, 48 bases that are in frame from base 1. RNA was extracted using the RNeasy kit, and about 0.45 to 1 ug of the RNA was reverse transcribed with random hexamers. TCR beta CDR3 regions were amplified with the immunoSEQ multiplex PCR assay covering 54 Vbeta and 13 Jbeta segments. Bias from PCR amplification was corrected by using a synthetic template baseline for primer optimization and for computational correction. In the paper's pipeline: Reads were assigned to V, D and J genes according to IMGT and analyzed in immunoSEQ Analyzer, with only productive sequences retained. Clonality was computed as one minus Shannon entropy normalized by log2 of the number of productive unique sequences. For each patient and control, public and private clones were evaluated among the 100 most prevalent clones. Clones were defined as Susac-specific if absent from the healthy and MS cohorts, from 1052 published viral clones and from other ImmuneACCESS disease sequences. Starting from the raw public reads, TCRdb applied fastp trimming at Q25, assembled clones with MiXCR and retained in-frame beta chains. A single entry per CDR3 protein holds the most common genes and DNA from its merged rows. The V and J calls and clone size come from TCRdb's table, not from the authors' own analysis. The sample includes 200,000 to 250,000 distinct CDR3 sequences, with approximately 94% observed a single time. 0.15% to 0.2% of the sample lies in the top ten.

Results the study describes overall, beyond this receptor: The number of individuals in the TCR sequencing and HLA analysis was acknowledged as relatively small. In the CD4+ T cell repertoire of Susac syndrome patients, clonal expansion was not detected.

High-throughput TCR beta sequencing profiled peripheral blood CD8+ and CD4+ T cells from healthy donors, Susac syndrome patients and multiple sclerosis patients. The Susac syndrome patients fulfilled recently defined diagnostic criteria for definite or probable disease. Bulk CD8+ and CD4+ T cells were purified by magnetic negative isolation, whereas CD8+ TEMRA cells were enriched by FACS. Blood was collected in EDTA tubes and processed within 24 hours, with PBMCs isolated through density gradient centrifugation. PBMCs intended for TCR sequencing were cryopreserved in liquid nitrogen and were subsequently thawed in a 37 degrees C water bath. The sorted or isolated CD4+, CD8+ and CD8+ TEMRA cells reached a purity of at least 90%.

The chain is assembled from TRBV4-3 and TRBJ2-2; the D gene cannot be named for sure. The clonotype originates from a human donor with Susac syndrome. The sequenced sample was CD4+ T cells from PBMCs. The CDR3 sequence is CASSPMTPENTGELFF. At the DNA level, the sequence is TGCGCCAGCAGCCCGATGACCCCAGAAAACACCGGGGAGCTGTTTTTT.